These 17 T cell receptor beta chains share one sample of origin, sequenced in a study of spatial heterogeneity in lung cancer. Time point given: sample taken at primary tumor resection. Unsorted tumor, nontumor lung tissue or cryopreserved PBMC supplied the whole RNA. TCRdb re-derived calls from the 5' RACE reads in MiXCR, one entry per CDR3 protein. Altogether 25,000 to 30,000 distinct CDR3 sequences are present, around 13% being singletons, with the ten largest covering under 30%. The specimen comprised PBMCs, sampled at surgery. The receptors here all came from a female donor with early-stage non-small cell lung cancer.

This clonotype was detected many times. J is TRBJ2-3 and V is TRBV12-3 or TRBV12-4, with D possibly TRBD2 on 6 matching bases. The CDR3 length is 17 residues. Trimming left V 1 base short and J 1 base short, with 15 bases between. CDR3 in DNA: TGTGCCAGCAGTTTAGAGGAGGGGTTGGGGGGCACAGATACGCAGTATTTT. This encodes CASSLEEGLGGTDTQYF.

Written as DNA, the CDR3 is TGCAGTGCTAGAGCGACTAGCGGGACAACCTACAATGAGCAGTTCTTC. It is translated as CSARATSGTTYNEQFF. The chain carries TRBV20-1 and TRBJ2-1, with 11 bases fitting TRBD2. Germline assignment: CDR1 DFQATT and CDR2 SNEGSKA (reference sequence). The length of the CDR3 is 16 residues. Trimming removed 1 base from V and 2 bases from J; junction bases left unmatched: 4.

The rearrangement uses TRBV12-3 or TRBV12-4 and TRBJ1-5; TRBD1 agrees at 9 bases. This CDR3 has 17 residues. The trim removed 4 bases at V and 4 bases at J, leaving 11 bases unmatched. The CDR3 reads CASSSFRRDRVNQPQHF. CDR3 nucleotide sequence: TGTGCCAGCAGTTCCTTTAGACGGGACAGGGTTAATCAGCCCCAGCATTTT.

This clonotype was observed at least ten times. The chain uses TRBV6-5 and TRBJ2-1, with TRBD2 matching 8 bases. V was pared by 0 bases and J by 7 bases, with 8 bases of the junction left unmatched. The CDR3 sequence is 16 residues long. The germline CDR1 and CDR2 sequences are MNHEY and SVGAGI. The CDR3 DNA is TGTGCCAGCAGTTACTCCCGAAGCGGGGGCAAGAATGAGCAGTTCTTC. Encoded protein: CASSYSRSGGKNEQFF.

There are many counts of this clonotype. Written as DNA, the CDR3 is TGTGCCTGGAGTAGGCCGTACAGCTATGGCTACACCTTC. Translation: CAWSRPYSYGYTF. The gene calls are TRBV30 and TRBJ1-2; D is unresolved. In germline, CDR1 is GTSNPN, CDR2 SVGIG (reference sequence). The CDR3 covers 13 residues. V lost 2 bases and J lost 4, with 11 bases in between.

This clonotype was detected ten times or more. The chain recombines TRBV30 with TRBJ1-5, with 10 bases that match TRBD1. Germline values: CDR1 GTSNPN, CDR2 SVGIG (reference sequence). The V segment lost 3 bases and the J segment 4 bases; nucleotides outside the gene matches: 3. This CDR3 has 14 residues. The CDR3 protein is CAWSGTGANQPQHF. Here the CDR3 DNA reads TGTGCCTGGAGCGGGACAGGGGCGAATCAGCCCCAGCATTTT.

In its sample, this clonotype was seen many times. This chain connects TRBV9 to TRBJ2-2, with D possibly being TRBD1 or TRBD2 (5 bases each). The CDR3 totals 14 residues. Trimming took 3 bases from V and 7 from J, leaving 13 bases between them. The V gene's germline CDR1 is SGDLS and CDR2 YYNGEE. CDR3 region: CASSGTGRFGELFF. The CDR3, as DNA: TGTGCCAGCAGCGGAACGGGGCGTTTCGGGGAGCTGTTTTTT.

The V call is TRBV9, the J call TRBJ1-5, with no clear D. This CDR3 has 15 amino acids. With 3 bases removed from V and 2 bases from J, the gap between germline ends came to 12 bases. Germline V lookup: CDR1 SGDLS, CDR2 YYNGEE. The CDR3 DNA reads as TGTGCCAGCAGCGAGACCCCGATGGGCAATCAGCCCCAGCATTTT. Amino acid sequence: CASSETPMGNQPQHF.

This clonotype was seen repeatedly, ten times or more. This rearrangement joins TRBV28 to TRBJ1-4, with TRBD1 matching over 9 bases. From germline, CDR1 is MDHEN and CDR2 SYDVKM. The V segment lost 2 bases and the J segment 6 bases; nucleotides outside the gene matches: 4. CDR3 length: 15 residues. The CDR3 loop reads CASSLLTGGDEKLFF. CDR3 nucleotide sequence: TGTGCCAGCAGTTTACTGACAGGGGGGGATGAAAAACTGTTTTTT. Full variable domain (missing parts from reference TRBV28 and TRBJ1-4): DVKVTQSSRYLVKRTGEKVFLECVQDMDHENMFWYRQDPGLGLRLIYFSYDVKMKEKGDIPEGYSVSREKKERFSLILESASTNQTSMYLCASSLLTGGDEKLFFGSGTQLSVL.

This clonotype has just a few counts. The rearrangement uses TRBV13 and TRBJ2-7; 7 nucleotides match TRBD1. Per the germline V gene, CDR1 is PRHDT and CDR2 is FYEKMQ (reference sequence). This CDR3 spans 14 amino acids. The V gene end was trimmed by 5 bases and the J gene end by 1 base; junction bases not matched to a gene: 5. The CDR3 sequence: CASSPRDSSYEQYF. CDR3 sequence (DNA): TGTGCCAGCAGCCCGAGGGACAGTTCCTACGAGCAGTACTTC. The variable domain in full, completed from reference TRBV13 and TRBJ2-7, reads AAGVIQSPRHLIKEKRETATLKCYPIPRHDTVYWYQQGPGQDPQFLISFYEKMQSDKGSIPDRFSAQQFSDYHSELNMSSLELGDSALYFCASSPRDSSYEQYFGPGTRLTVT.

This clonotype was counted many times. The V and J genes are TRBV6-5 and TRBJ2-1; TRBD2 aligns across 9 bases. J gave up 7 bases and V 0 bases, and 10 bases lay outside the gene matches. Germline V lookup: CDR1 MNHEY, CDR2 SVGAGI. The length of the CDR3 is 17 residues. The CDR3 DNA sequence: TGTGCCAGCAGTTACTCGGTCCCGGGGACTAGCAAGAATGAGCAGTTCTTC. Protein sequence: CASSYSVPGTSKNEQFF.

This chain uses TRBV6-2 or TRBV6-3 with TRBJ2-7, with 14 bases matching TRBD2. The CDR3 extends over 16 amino acids. Germline values: CDR1 MNHEY, CDR2 SVGEGT. The junction had 7 bases not matched to a gene; V was cut back by 6 bases and J by 3 bases. The CDR3 nucleotides read TGTGCCAGCAGAACCCCGGGACTAGCGGGGGTCTACGAGCAGTACTTC. Translation: CASRTPGLAGVYEQYF.

This chain joins TRBV11-2 and TRBJ2-5, with 15 bases that match TRBD2. V lost 1 base, J lost 7 bases, and 1 base stayed unmatched. Germline-derived CDR1 and CDR2 are SGHAT and FQNNGV. The length of the CDR3 is 15 residues. The CDR3 spells CASSLGTSGRATQYF. CDR3 sequence (DNA): TGTGCCAGCAGCTTAGGGACTAGCGGGAGGGCGACCCAGTACTTC.

Comment on this clonotype: Given a much more abundant clone one base away, this may be a read error. The chain recombines TRBV6-1 with TRBJ2-7; D might be TRBD1 or TRBD2, each matching 5 bases. Trimming pared 3 bases from V and 3 bases from J, leaving 12 bases between. Germline V lookup: CDR1 MNHNS, CDR2 SASEGT. This CDR3 is 14 amino acids long. The CDR3 loop reads CASSDGARYYEQYF. The DNA for the CDR3 is TGTGCCAGCAGTGACGGGGCTAGATACTACGAGCAGTACTTC.

In its sample, this clonotype was seen many times. The rearrangement uses TRBV20-1 and TRBJ1-1; 8 bases are a match to TRBD1. The CDR3 covers 15 residues. Germline-derived CDR1 and CDR2 are DFQATT and SNEGSKA (reference sequence). Unmatched junction bases numbered 6, after V lost 0 bases and J lost 3 bases. The CDR3 loop is CSARDQGATYTEAFF. Here the CDR3 DNA reads TGCAGTGCTAGAGACCAGGGGGCGACCTACACTGAAGCTTTCTTT.

V and J are TRBV12-3 or TRBV12-4 and TRBJ2-3; maybe TRBD2 (6 bases). The CDR3 length is 12 residues. V was shortened by 6 bases and J by 7 bases, with 11 bases between the two germline ends. CDR3 protein: CASRGGTHTQYF. The CDR3 DNA is TGTGCCAGCAGGGGAGGAACTCATACGCAGTATTTT.

This chain connects TRBV5-5 to TRBJ1-1, with 7 bases lining up with TRBD1. Germline V gene data show CDR1 as SGHKS and CDR2 as YYEKEE (reference sequence). This CDR3 comprises 14 residues. V lost 4 bases and J lost 4; bases outside the gene matches: 7. Here the CDR3 reads CASSLTGIFTEAFF. CDR3 DNA: TGTGCCAGCAGCCTGACAGGGATTTTCACTGAAGCTTTCTTT.